This T cell receptor beta chain was identified during a study of beta chain features in type 1 diabetes. Background on the study: Healthy donors, compared against patients, showed similar age, gender and cell yields. Study findings and constraints: TCRB CDR3s were moderately but significantly shorter in Type 1 diabetes patients in all four CD4+ subsets. Whether HLA type affects TCRB rearrangement stayed undetermined in the present work. Insertion counts at VDJ junctions were lower in type 1 diabetes patients, who also showed more deletions there.

Sorting based on CD45RO/CCR7/CD25/CD127/CD95/CD27 separated CD4+ naive, central memory, regulatory and stem cell-like memory cells. Losses at the gene ends were 6 bases for V and 5 bases for J; bases not matched to a gene: 13. Germline CDR1 and CDR2: SQVTM and ANQGSEA. This CDR3 comprises 15 residues. What was sequenced were expressed TCRB transcripts, since all of the isolated RNA had been reverse transcribed. TCRdb keeps only in-frame clones here, not all; method: immunoSEQ multiplex PCR. The profile shows around 690,000 clones, around 12% of them singletons. Only a few counts were recorded for this clone. As yet, its antigen is unknown.

The sequence was collected from a man between 25 and 39 years old with type 1 diabetes. Sequenced: naive CD4+ T cells from blood. The J gene is TRBJ2-1, the V gene TRBV29-1; 7 nucleotides line up with TRBD1. The CDR3 region is CSVPYPSGGNNEQFF. As DNA, the CDR3 is TGCAGCGTGCCCTATCCGTCAGGGGGTAACAATGAGCAGTTCTTC.